This TCR beta chain was captured in a study of PD-1 blockade in classical Hodgkin lymphoma. Time point specified: cycle 4 day 1 (C4D1), after more than five weeks of nivolumab. Every patient was affected by relapse after autologous stem cell transplantation, while exposure to brentuximab vedotin was not uniform. Assay: immunoSEQ multiplex PCR; the TCRdb copy retains only in-frame clones and omits some. The data hold 80,000 to 100,000 clones, with about 92% observed a single time. The germline V and J ends were trimmed by 6 bases and 7 bases, with 13 bases remaining between them. Germline CDR1 and CDR2: MDHEN and SYDVKM. This CDR3 has 12 residues.

This TCR was sampled from a human donor with classical Hodgkin lymphoma. The source was peripheral blood mononuclear cells (PBMCs), collected before the fourth cycle of nivolumab. This chain uses TRBV28 with TRBJ2-7; D perhaps matches TRBD2 (5 bases). The DNA of the CDR3 is TGTGCCAGCAGAGCCGGACTCCAAGAGCAGTACTTC. As protein: CASRAGLQEQYF.